This T cell receptor (beta chain) derives from a study of Ad26.COV2.S vaccination and SARS-CoV-2 variants. Treatment reported: approximately 18 received Ad26.COV2.S at low or high dose, single or two shots; 5 received placebo; per-sample allocation not given. Following the first vaccine or placebo injection, samples were taken on day 63. The CDR3 consists of 14 residues. V lost 3 bases and J lost 0, with 8 bases in between. Germline assignment: CDR1 LNHDA and CDR2 SQIVND (reference sequence). TCRdb keeps only in-frame clones here, not all; method: immunoSEQ multiplex PCR. The data show around 400,000 clones, 80% to 95% seen once.

The chain joins TRBV19 to TRBJ1-1; D is possibly TRBD1 (5 bases). The source of this sequence is a person between 18 and 65 years old who received the Ad26.COV2.S COVID-19 vaccine or a placebo. The sample was peripheral blood, taken in a trial of Ad26.COV2.S vaccine versus placebo. In nucleotides, the CDR3 is TGTGCCAGTAGTATCATGGGACTGAACACTGAAGCTTTCTTT. Translation: CASSIMGLNTEAFF.